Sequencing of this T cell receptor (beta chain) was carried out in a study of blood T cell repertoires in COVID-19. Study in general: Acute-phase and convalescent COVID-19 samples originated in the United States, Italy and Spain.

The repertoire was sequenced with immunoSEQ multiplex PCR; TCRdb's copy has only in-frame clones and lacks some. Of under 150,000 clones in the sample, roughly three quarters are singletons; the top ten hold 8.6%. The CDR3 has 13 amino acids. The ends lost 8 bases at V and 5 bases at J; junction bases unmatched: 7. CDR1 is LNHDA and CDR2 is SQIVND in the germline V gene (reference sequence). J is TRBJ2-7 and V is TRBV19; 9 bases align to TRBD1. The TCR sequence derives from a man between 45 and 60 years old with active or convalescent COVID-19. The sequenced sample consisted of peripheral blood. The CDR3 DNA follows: TGTGCCAGTCGGTGGACAGGGGCCCACGAGCAGTACTTC. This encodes CASRWTGAHEQYF.